The 17 T cell receptor beta chains reported below all come from one sample, sequenced in a study of T cells in Graves' hyperthyroidism and ophthalmopathy. TCR beta CDR3 sequences were amplified from RNA transcripts. The TCR CDR3 first-round RT-PCR relied on the HTBI primer set. TCRdb itself ran the multiplex PCR reads through MiXCR, one entry per CDR3 protein. Of about 640,000 distinct CDR3 sequences detected, less than 25% appear once; the ten largest clones hold 34%. The sample taken for sequencing was blood. Source of these receptors: a man aged 25-45 years with Graves' ophthalmopathy.

This clonotype appeared many times. The chain combines TRBV28 with TRBJ2-5; the D gene is possibly TRBD1 (5 bases). Trimming left V 8 bases short and J 0 bases short, with 7 bases between. The CDR3 extends over 12 amino acids. Per the germline V gene, CDR1 is MDHEN and CDR2 is SYDVKM. CDR3 DNA sequence: TGTGCCAGCGACAGTAACCAAGAGACCCAGTACTTC. It codes for CASDSNQETQYF.

There are a few counts of this clonotype. This sequence joins TRBV20-1 and TRBJ2-7; 9 bases are shared with TRBD1. The V gene end was trimmed by 6 bases and the J gene end by 3 bases; junction bases not matched to a gene: 18. Germline CDR1 reads DFQATT; CDR2 reads SNEGSKA (reference sequence). The CDR3 is made up of 17 amino acids. The CDR3 bases are TGCAGTGCCGACAAGGGTATACAGGGGGCCTTATACTACGAGCAGTACTTC. It yields the protein CSADKGIQGALYYEQYF.

This chain uses TRBV5-4 with TRBJ2-1, with D uncertain. Germline CDR1 SGHNT, CDR2 YYREEE (reference sequence). Trimming cost V 0 bases and J 7 bases, with 11 bases left between them. The CDR3 is 14 residues long. In nucleotides, the CDR3 is TGTGCCAGCAGCTTGGAGAGTTCGGCAAATGAGCAGTTCTTC. Amino acid sequence: CASSLESSANEQFF.

About this clonotype itself: A much bigger clone sits one base away, suggesting this may be a read error. The rearrangement joins TRBV5-1 to TRBJ2-3; 9 bases align to TRBD2. With 4 bases clipped from V and 4 bases from J, the junction kept 4 bases outside the gene matches. CDR1 is SGHRS and CDR2 is YFSETQ in the germline V gene. This CDR3 contains 14 residues. For the CDR3, the DNA is TGCGCCAGCAGCCAGACTAGCGGCGCAGATACGCAGTATTTT. Translating gives CASSQTSGADTQYF.

This clonotype has a single count. This chain connects TRBV20-1 to TRBJ1-2; TRBD1 might be the D (5 bases). There are 15 residues in the CDR3. CDR1 is DFQATT and CDR2 is SNEGSKA in the germline V gene (reference sequence). The germline V and J ends were trimmed by 5 bases and 8 bases, with 24 bases remaining between them. The CDR3 spells CSAPDSGLSSYGYTF. As DNA, the CDR3 is TGCAGTGCTCCCGACTCAGGGTTGTCGAGCTACGGCTACACCTTC.

This clonotype came up a few times. The rearrangement uses TRBV6-6 and TRBJ1-1, with D possibly matching TRBD1 (6 bases). The V end lost 2 bases, the J end lost 6 bases, and 13 bases lay between the germline ends. Germline assignment: CDR1 MNHNY and CDR2 SVGAGI (reference sequence). This CDR3 is 14 amino acids long. The CDR3 DNA is TGTGCCAGCAGTTACGGCAGGGGTTATTCTGAAGCTTTCTTT. The encoded protein is CASSYGRGYSEAFF.

This clonotype came up many times. The chain joins TRBV6-1 to TRBJ2-1; no clear D. The CDR3 sequence is 14 residues long. In germline, CDR1 is MNHNS, CDR2 SASEGT. V lost 6 bases and J lost 2, with 11 bases in between. The CDR3 DNA is TGTGCCAGCAGAGTAACGCCTACCTACAATGAGCAGTTCTTC. The encoded protein is CASRVTPTYNEQFF.

The chain has TRBV29-1 and TRBJ2-7; D is ambiguous. From germline, CDR1 is SQVTM and CDR2 ANQGSEA. The CDR3 length is 12 residues. Trimming took off 4 bases at V and 2 bases at J, with 9 bases between the two ends. CDR3 loop: CSVAHGAYEQYF. The CDR3 nucleotides read TGCAGCGTTGCCCATGGGGCCTACGAGCAGTACTTC.

The chain links TRBV12-3 or TRBV12-4 to TRBJ1-1; 10 positions agree with TRBD1. V gave up 5 bases and J gave up 4 bases; unmatched junction bases: 13. CDR3 length: 17 amino acids. CDR3 DNA sequence: TGTGCCAGCAGTCCTATTCTCCGGGACAGGGGCGGCACTGAAGCTTTCTTT. This translates into CASSPILRDRGGTEAFF.

This clonotype occurred a few times. This chain connects TRBV3-1 to TRBJ2-5, with 8 bases matching TRBD1. Per the germline V gene, CDR1 is LGHDT and CDR2 is YNNKEL (reference sequence). J was trimmed by 3 bases and V by 4 bases; bases with no gene match: 4. This CDR3 comprises 14 residues. This CDR3 is CASSPGGGEETQYF. The CDR3 DNA is TGTGCCAGCAGCCCAGGGGGCGGGGAAGAGACCCAGTACTTC.

About this clonotype itself: Possible read error: a much larger clone is one base away. This CDR3 is missing its conserved last phenylalanine or tryptophan, likely due to a read error. The chain joins TRBV2 to TRBJ2-3, with D unresolved. Looked up from germline, CDR1 is SNHLY and CDR2 is FYNNEI. Trimming took 6 bases from V and 0 from J, leaving 13 bases between them. CDR3 length: 15 residues. Written as DNA, the CDR3 is TGTGCCAGCAGCTCCGGCTTGGTTAGCACAGATACGCAGTATCTT. This encodes CASSSGLVSTDTQYL.

At least ten counts were recorded for this clonotype. The rearrangement links TRBV18 to TRBJ2-3; a weak D match, TRBD2 (5 bases). This CDR3 region has 17 residues. The germline V gene has CDR1 KGHSH and CDR2 LQKENI. V shed 2 bases and J shed 0 bases, with 15 bases lying between them. The CDR3 here is CASSPTGSSSSTDTQYF. CDR3 bases: TGTGCCAGCTCACCAACGGGATCATCGTCTAGCACAGATACGCAGTATTTT.

The chain is built from TRBV25-1 and TRBJ2-6, with D maybe TRBD1 (6 bases). The V and J ends lost 4 bases and 4 bases respectively, with 14 bases between them. CDR1 MGHDK and CDR2 SYGVNS come from the germline V gene. The CDR3 extends over 16 amino acids. CDR3 DNA sequence: TGTGCCAGCAGTGTCCAGGGGACGGGAGGGGCCAACGTCCTGACTTTC. As protein: CASSVQGTGGANVLTF.

This clonotype was counted only a few times. The chain carries TRBV3-1 and TRBJ2-4; TRBD2 aligns across 7 bases. The CDR3 has 17 residues. V was clipped by 3 bases and J by 7 bases; unmatched bases: 15. Germline V CDR1 and CDR2: LGHDT, YNNKEL (reference sequence). The CDR3: CASSHSWDGSRGNIQYF. The CDR3 region has the DNA TGTGCCAGCAGCCACTCGTGGGACGGCTCGCGGGGGAACATTCAGTACTTC.

This sequence joins TRBV9 and TRBJ2-7; TRBD2 is a possible D gene (6 bases). Germline values: CDR1 SGDLS, CDR2 YYNGEE. The V end was cut by 4 bases, the J end by 6 bases, with 14 bases between. This CDR3 has 13 amino acids. Here the CDR3 reads CASSPRERGEQYF. The CDR3 region has the DNA TGTGCCAGCAGCCCTCGGGAGCGAGGCGAGCAGTACTTC.

The chain has TRBV20-1 and TRBJ2-1, with TRBD2 matching over 9 bases. The germline V gene encodes CDR1 DFQATT and CDR2 SNEGSKA (reference sequence). The CDR3 covers 16 residues. The V gene end was trimmed by 6 bases and the J gene end by 6 bases; junction bases not matched to a gene: 15. The DNA of the CDR3 is TGCAGTGCAAAGAAATCAATAGCGGGAGATTCCAATGAGCAGTTCTTC. Its translation: CSAKKSIAGDSNEQFF.

Only a few counts were recorded for this clonotype. The rearrangement joins TRBV5-1 to TRBJ2-5; TRBD1 matches 7 bases. The CDR3 has 14 amino acids. V was pared by 3 bases and J by 5 bases, with 7 bases of the junction left unmatched. Germline-derived CDR1 and CDR2 are SGHRS and YFSETQ. For the CDR3, the DNA is TGCGCCAGCAGCTCGACAGGGAAAGGGGAGACCCAGTACTTC. It translates to CASSSTGKGETQYF.